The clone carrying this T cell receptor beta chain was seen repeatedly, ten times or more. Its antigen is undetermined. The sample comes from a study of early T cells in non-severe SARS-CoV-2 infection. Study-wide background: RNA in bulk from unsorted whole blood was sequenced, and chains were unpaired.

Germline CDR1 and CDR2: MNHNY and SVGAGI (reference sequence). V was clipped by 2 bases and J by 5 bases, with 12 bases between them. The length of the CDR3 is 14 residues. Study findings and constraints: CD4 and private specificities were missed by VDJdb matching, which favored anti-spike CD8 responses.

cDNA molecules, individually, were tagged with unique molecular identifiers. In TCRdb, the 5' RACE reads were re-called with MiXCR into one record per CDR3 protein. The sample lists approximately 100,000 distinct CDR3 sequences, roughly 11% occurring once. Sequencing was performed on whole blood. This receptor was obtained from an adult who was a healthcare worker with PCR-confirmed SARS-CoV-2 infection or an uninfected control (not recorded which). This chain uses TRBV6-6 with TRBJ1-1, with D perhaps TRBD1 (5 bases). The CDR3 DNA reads TGTGCCAGCAGTTACGGGGGAACGGGGACTGAAGCTTTCTTT. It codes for CASSYGGTGTEAFF.